The 32 T cell receptor beta chains presented below share a single source sample, sequenced in a study of post-analysis software for immune sequencing data. Study conclusions and caveats: When patients were compared with controls, roughly five TRBV segments were more frequent, TRBV5-6, TRBV5-1 and TRBV20-1 among them.

Researchers reported that TCR beta cDNA libraries carried unique molecular identifiers. TCRdb reprocessed the PCR reads with MiXCR, giving one entry per CDR3 protein. Found here are about 400,000 distinct CDR3 sequences, 30% to 45% of them singletons; the top ten hold over 10%. No cognate antigen is known for these TCRs. Sample: blood. These receptors all stem from a girl aged 10 to 17 with multiple sclerosis.

This chain connects TRBV19 to TRBJ2-1; D gene uncertain. This CDR3 has 16 amino acids. Between the trimmed V and J ends, which lost 3 bases and 2 bases, there was a span of 14 bases. Germline CDR1 and CDR2: LNHDA and SQIVND (reference sequence). DNA of the CDR3: TGTGCCAGTAGTATGGATCCCCTTACTACCTACAATGAGCAGTTCTTC. This translates into CASSMDPLTTYNEQFF.

This chain links TRBV20-1 with TRBJ1-1; unclear D gene. V lost 3 bases and J lost 1, with 6 bases in between. This CDR3 spans 12 amino acids. CDR1 and CDR2 (germline): DFQATT, SNEGSKA (reference sequence). The CDR3: CSASRQNTEAFF. CDR3 nucleotides: TGCAGTGCTAGCAGACAGAACACTGAAGCTTTCTTT.

In its sample, this clonotype was seen a few times. This chain joins TRBV9 and TRBJ2-3, with 9 positions matching TRBD1. The germline CDR1 and CDR2 sequences are SGDLS and YYNGEE. There are 16 residues in the CDR3. After removal of 4 bases from V and 2 bases from J, the junction contained 8 bases not matched to a gene. The CDR3 coding sequence is TGTGCCAGCAGCTTCGGACAGGGGCCTCCCACAGATACGCAGTATTTT. It encodes CASSFGQGPPTDTQYF.

The chain combines TRBV27 with TRBJ1-1, with D maybe TRBD1 (5 bases). The germline V gene has CDR1 MNHEY and CDR2 SMNVEV (reference sequence). CDR3 length: 14 residues. Deletions cut 3 bases from V and 4 bases from J, with 12 bases between. The CDR3 loop is CASSFKGLGTEAFF. The CDR3 DNA reads TGTGCCAGCAGTTTTAAGGGGCTGGGCACTGAAGCTTTCTTT.

This clonotype was observed a few times. V and J are TRBV20-1 and TRBJ2-1; the match to TRBD2 covers 11 bases. Trimming took 0 bases from V and 9 from J; bases not matched to a gene: 7. Germline V gene sequence: CDR1 DFQATT, CDR2 SNEGSKA (reference sequence). CDR3 size: 15 residues. The DNA for the CDR3 is TGCAGTGCTAGAGATATAGCGGGGGGGTTCAGTGAGCAGTTCTTC. Protein: CSARDIAGGFSEQFF.

This clonotype has a handful of counts. This rearrangement joins TRBV20-1 to TRBJ2-1; 7 positions agree with TRBD2. V trimming: 6 bases; J trimming: 7 bases; junction bases outside the gene matches: 9. The germline V gene encodes CDR1 DFQATT and CDR2 SNEGSKA (reference sequence). The CDR3 has 13 amino acids. Written as DNA, the CDR3 is TGCAGTGCGAAAACCGGGACTAATAATGAGCAGTTCTTC. Translation gives CSAKTGTNNEQFF.

This clonotype was found a few times. The rearrangement uses TRBV4-2 and TRBJ1-1; D gene uncertain. CDR3 length: 13 residues. Germline assignment: CDR1 LGHNA and CDR2 YNFKEQ. V lost 1 base and J lost 6, with 9 bases in between. CDR3 DNA sequence: TGTGCCAGCAGCCAAGGACTGAGGGCTGAAGCTTTCTTT. Translation: CASSQGLRAEAFF.

This clonotype turned up a few times. The chain's CDR3 is CASSQDPGTGGDTQYF. The DNA for the CDR3 is TGTGCCAGCAGCCAAGATCCCGGGACAGGGGGCGATACGCAGTATTTT. The gene calls are TRBV3-1 and TRBJ2-3; TRBD1 aligns across 12 bases. The ends lost 0 bases at V and 6 bases at J; junction bases unmatched: 4. Germline V CDR1 and CDR2: LGHDT, YNNKEL (reference sequence). The CDR3 consists of 16 residues.

The V gene is TRBV5-1, the J gene TRBJ2-5, with D possibly matching TRBD1 (6 bases). This CDR3 has 14 amino acids. V was pared by 3 bases and J by 2 bases, with 11 bases between. Germline values: CDR1 SGHRS, CDR2 YFSETQ. CDR3 amino acids: CASSWAGDQETQYF. Written as DNA, the CDR3 is TGCGCCAGCAGCTGGGCAGGGGATCAAGAGACCCAGTACTTC.

This clonotype was seen a few times. V is TRBV29-1 and J is TRBJ2-3, with TRBD2 matching 7 bases. CDR1 and CDR2 (germline): SQVTM, ANQGSEA. Trimming took 4 bases from V and 2 from J; bases not matched to a gene: 12. This CDR3 spans 16 amino acids. Here the CDR3 DNA reads TGCAGCGTTGGAGGGGCTAGCGGAGTTTACACAGATACGCAGTATTTT. Protein sequence: CSVGGASGVYTDTQYF.

The gene calls are TRBV12-3 or TRBV12-4 and TRBJ1-2, with TRBD1 as a possible D gene (5 bases). The CDR3 runs to 15 residues. Trimming took off 1 base at V and 1 base at J, with 10 bases between the two ends. DNA of the CDR3: TGTGCCAGCAGTTTAGGGGGACGGATTAACTATGGCTACACCTTC. Protein product: CASSLGGRINYGYTF.

The J gene is TRBJ1-1, the V gene TRBV4-3; possible D gene TRBD1, 5 bases. This CDR3 is 17 amino acids long. Germline CDR1 and CDR2: LGHNA and YSLEER. V dropped 0 bases and J dropped 4 bases, with 18 bases sitting between them. CDR3 residues: CASSQEGGVKRSTEAFF. Written as DNA, the CDR3 is TGCGCCAGCAGCCAAGAGGGGGGGGTCAAAAGAAGCACTGAAGCTTTCTTT.

The rearrangement uses TRBV5-1 and TRBJ2-3; 8 bases are a match to TRBD2. The germline gives CDR1 SGHRS, CDR2 YFSETQ. The CDR3 runs 16 residues. V was pared by 4 bases and J by 4 bases, with 11 bases of the junction left unmatched. DNA for the CDR3: TGCGCCAGCAGCACTCCGGGACTAGTGTTTCCAGATACGCAGTATTTT. This gives the protein CASSTPGLVFPDTQYF.

The chain is built from TRBV27 and TRBJ1-4; weak D call: TRBD1 (5 bases). V was trimmed by 1 base and J by 8 bases, leaving 11 bases between them. Looked up from germline, CDR1 is MNHEY and CDR2 is SMNVEV (reference sequence). The CDR3 contains 14 residues. The DNA of the CDR3 is TGTGCCAGCAGTTTATTTGGGGGTAGCGAAAAACTGTTTTTT. This encodes CASSLFGGSEKLFF.

The chain is built from TRBV12-3 or TRBV12-4 and TRBJ1-5, with D possibly matching TRBD1 (6 bases). V was pared by 6 bases and J by 9 bases, with 15 bases between. CDR3 length: 13 amino acids. CDR3 loop: CASSLQGGGPQHF. The CDR3 DNA sequence: TGTGCCAGCAGCCTACAGGGCGGGGGGCCCCAGCATTTT.

The rearrangement joins TRBV7-9 to TRBJ2-3, with TRBD2 matching over 8 bases. V was pared by 4 bases and J by 1 base, with 7 bases of the junction left unmatched. Germline-derived CDR1 and CDR2 are SEHNR and FQNEAQ (reference sequence). The CDR3 runs 16 residues. CDR3 nucleotides: TGTGCCAGCAGCTCAAGCGGGGGACGAGGCACAGATACGCAGTATTTT. Its translation is CASSSSGGRGTDTQYF.

The gene calls are TRBV18 and TRBJ2-7; no reliable D call. The CDR3 has 14 amino acids. Looked up from germline, CDR1 is KGHSH and CDR2 is LQKENI. The V end was cut by 1 base, the J end by 0 bases, with 7 bases between. The CDR3 nucleotides read TGTGCCAGCTCACCACGGGCGGTCTCCTACGAGCAGTACTTC. Translating it yields CASSPRAVSYEQYF.

The chain links TRBV7-2 to TRBJ1-2; D possibly corresponds to TRBD1 (6 bases). Per the germline V gene, CDR1 is SGHTA and CDR2 is FQGNSA. The CDR3 length is 13 residues. The V end lost 2 bases, the J end lost 5 bases, and 9 bases lay between the germline ends. This CDR3 is CASSLMGTYGYTF. The CDR3 DNA reads TGTGCCAGCAGCTTAATGGGGACATATGGCTACACCTTC.

This chain uses TRBV20-1 with TRBJ2-5; maybe TRBD1 (6 bases). V was cut by 8 bases and J by 4 bases, with 23 bases left in between. The germline gives CDR1 DFQATT, CDR2 SNEGSKA (reference sequence). The CDR3 extends over 15 amino acids. CDR3 DNA sequence: TGCAGTCCACTAGGGAAGGACAGCCCGGTAGAGACCCAGTACTTC. This translates into CSPLGKDSPVETQYF.

The V gene is TRBV11-2, the J gene TRBJ2-7; 11 bases are shared with TRBD1. Looked up from germline, CDR1 is SGHAT and CDR2 is FQNNGV. The CDR3 length is 15 residues. Trimming took 5 bases from V and 0 from J; bases not matched to a gene: 3. The CDR3 is CASSRGTGGSYEQYF. DNA of the CDR3: TGTGCCAGCAGCCGCGGGACAGGGGGCTCCTACGAGCAGTACTTC.

The chain couples TRBV28 to TRBJ1-4, with TRBD1 matching 7 bases. Trimming removed 5 bases from V and 3 bases from J; junction bases left unmatched: 6. Germline V gives CDR1 MDHEN, CDR2 SYDVKM. The CDR3 is 15 residues long. The CDR3 sequence is CASSLTGEANEKLFF. The CDR3 DNA sequence: TGTGCCAGCAGTCTTACAGGGGAGGCTAATGAAAAACTGTTTTTT.

This chain links TRBV11-2 with TRBJ2-3; TRBD2 agrees at 7 bases. The germline CDR1 and CDR2 sequences are SGHAT and FQNNGV. CDR3 size: 16 residues. Trimming cost V 5 bases and J 2 bases; bases outside gene matches: 10. The CDR3 is CASSPPGRAPTDTQYF. The CDR3 DNA sequence: TGTGCCAGCAGCCCCCCAGGGAGGGCGCCCACAGATACGCAGTATTTT.

This clonotype was seen just once. The chain links TRBV7-3 to TRBJ1-1, with a tentative D call TRBD1 (6 bases). CDR1 SGHTA and CDR2 FQGTGA come from the germline V gene. Trimming removed 4 bases at V and 4 bases at J, with 19 bases between. The CDR3 consists of 16 residues. This CDR3 reads CASSCYRGQPGTEAFF. In nucleotides, the CDR3 is TGTGCCAGCAGCTGCTACCGGGGGCAGCCGGGCACTGAAGCTTTCTTT.

CDR3 region: CASSYGHGGHGYTF. The DNA for the CDR3 is TGTGCCAGCAGTTACGGACATGGGGGCCATGGCTACACCTTC. This chain joins TRBV6-5 and TRBJ1-2; maybe TRBD1 (6 bases). Germline V CDR1 and CDR2: MNHEY, SVGAGI. The V end lost 2 bases, the J end lost 6 bases, and 13 bases lay between the germline ends. CDR3 length: 14 amino acids.

The rearrangement joins TRBV20-1 to TRBJ2-1; no clear D gene. The V gene lost 4 bases and the J gene lost 1 base, with 11 bases spanning the gap. The CDR3 covers 14 residues. Germline assignment: CDR1 DFQATT and CDR2 SNEGSKA (reference sequence). The CDR3 loop is CSATVFESYNEQFF. CDR3 DNA: TGCAGTGCTACAGTGTTCGAATCCTACAATGAGCAGTTCTTC.

The chain couples TRBV7-9 to TRBJ1-1, with TRBD1 matching 10 bases. The CDR3 is 17 residues long. Germline lookup yields CDR1 SEHNR and CDR2 FQNEAQ (reference sequence). The trim removed 5 bases at V and 0 bases at J, leaving 9 bases unmatched. DNA for the CDR3: TGTGCCAGCAGCGGCGACAGGGGGCCGCGCTTGAACACTGAAGCTTTCTTT. Amino acid sequence: CASSGDRGPRLNTEAFF.

The rearrangement joins TRBV20-1 to TRBJ2-3; D is tentatively TRBD1 or TRBD2 (5 bases each). There are 15 residues in the CDR3. Germline V lookup: CDR1 DFQATT, CDR2 SNEGSKA (reference sequence). Deletions cut 5 bases from V and 0 bases from J, with 15 bases between. CDR3 sequence (DNA): TGCAGTGCTGGAGGACAACCAGGCAGCACAGATACGCAGTATTTT. This codes for CSAGGQPGSTDTQYF.

As for this clonotype: A read error may explain this, as a much larger clone is one base away. The CDR3 DNA is TGTGCCGGCAGCGTCGCCCGACGGACGAACACCGGGGAGCTGTTTTTT. This gives the protein CAGSVARRTNTGELFF. V usage is TRBV6-6 and J usage is TRBJ2-2; no clear D gene. CDR1 is MNHNY, CDR2 SVGAGI, per germline (reference sequence). The CDR3 totals 16 residues.

This sequence joins TRBV6-2 or TRBV6-3 and TRBJ2-1; 8 nucleotides align to TRBD1. CDR3 length: 14 amino acids. The V and J ends lost 6 bases and 6 bases, in that order; junction bases with no gene match: 7. Germline lookup yields CDR1 MNHEY and CDR2 SVGEGT. CDR3: CASSGQGLLNEQFF. CDR3 bases: TGTGCCAGCAGCGGACAGGGTCTCCTCAATGAGCAGTTCTTC.

The gene calls are TRBV10-3 and TRBJ1-5; TRBD1 might be the D (6 bases). V dropped 3 bases and J dropped 7 bases, with 13 bases sitting between them. The length of the CDR3 is 14 residues. Per the germline V gene, CDR1 is ENHRY and CDR2 is SYGVKD. DNA of the CDR3: TGTGCCATCAGTGAAGAACAGGGTCACCAGCCCCAGCATTTT. It translates to CAISEEQGHQPQHF.

The chain has TRBV30 and TRBJ1-6, with 7 positions matching TRBD1. From germline, CDR1 is GTSNPN and CDR2 SVGIG (reference sequence). V shed 6 bases, J shed 5 bases, and the junction held 4 bases outside the gene matches. The CDR3 spans 13 residues. This CDR3 reads CACAGTDNSPLHF. The CDR3 nucleotides are TGTGCCTGTGCCGGGACAGATAATTCACCCCTCCACTTT.

The chain carries TRBV6-2 or TRBV6-3 and TRBJ1-4, with D perhaps matching TRBD1 (5 bases). V was pared by 0 bases and J by 0 bases, with 11 bases between. Germline V lookup: CDR1 MNHEY, CDR2 SVGEGT. CDR3 length equals 17 residues. CDR3 in amino acids: CASSYSPGQATNEKLFF. CDR3 DNA sequence: TGTGCCAGCAGTTACTCCCCCGGACAAGCAACTAATGAAAAACTGTTTTTT.